The 6 T cell receptor beta chains listed next were all sequenced from one sample in a study of beta chain features in type 1 diabetes. Expressed TCRB transcripts were sequenced because the entire RNA isolate underwent reverse transcription. The method was immunoSEQ multiplex PCR; TCRdb's version includes in-frame clones alone and lacks a portion of them. The repertoire holds 500,000 to 850,000 clones, about 14% seen once, with just under 0.04% in the top ten. Study results and caveats: In every one of the four CD4+ subsets, TCRB CDR3s were moderately but significantly shorter in Type 1 diabetes patients.

These receptors have no known antigen. The sample taken for sequencing was naive CD4+ T cells from blood. Every receptor here comes from a man younger than 35 with type 1 diabetes.

This clone was counted only a few times. J is TRBJ1-1 and V is TRBV30; unclear D gene. V lost 3 bases and J lost 8, with 13 bases in between. The CDR3 sequence is 12 residues long. The V gene's germline CDR1 is GTSNPN and CDR2 SVGIG (reference sequence). CDR3 bases: TGTGCCTGGAGGGACGGCCCTGGGGAAGCTTTCTTT. Its translation is CAWRDGPGEAFF.

This rearrangement joins TRBV7-9 to TRBJ1-4; 8 bases match TRBD1. The CDR3 length is 14 residues. From germline, CDR1 is SEHNR and CDR2 FQNEAQ (reference sequence). The junction had 5 bases not matched to a gene; V was cut back by 5 bases and J by 6 bases. CDR3 sequence: CASSRGQGHEKLFF. Written as DNA, the CDR3 is TGTGCCAGCAGCCGAGGACAGGGCCATGAAAAACTGTTTTTT.

Only a few counts were recorded for this clone. The rearrangement joins TRBV5-1 to TRBJ2-7; TRBD1 matches 10 bases. Trimming at V came to 4 bases and at J to 5 bases, leaving 12 bases not matched to a gene. Per the germline V gene, CDR1 is SGHRS and CDR2 is YFSETQ. The CDR3 has 16 amino acids. The CDR3 DNA sequence: TGCGCCAGCAGCCCAGCCCCGGGACAGGGGTTCAACGAGCAGTACTTC. Its translation: CASSPAPGQGFNEQYF.

The chain joins TRBV18 to TRBJ2-5; D is ambiguous. The V end was cut by 3 bases, the J end by 3 bases, with 8 bases between. In germline, CDR1 is KGHSH, CDR2 LQKENI. The length of the CDR3 is 13 residues. The CDR3 protein is CASSPPLKETQYF. In nucleotides, the CDR3 is TGTGCCAGCTCACCCCCTTTGAAAGAGACCCAGTACTTC. The full variable domain, in which reference TRBV18 and TRBJ2-5 provide the parts outside the CDR3, is NAGVMQNPRHLVRRRGQEARLRCSPMKGHSHVYWYRQLPEEGLKFMVYLQKENIIDESGMPKERFSAEFPKEGPSILRIQQVVRGDSAAYFCASSPPLKETQYFGPGTRLLVL.

CDR3 in DNA: TGTGCCAGCAGCGTAGGCTCAGGACAGTTCACCGGGGAGCTGTTTTTT. It encodes CASSVGSGQFTGELFF. V is TRBV9 and J is TRBJ2-2; TRBD1 might be the D (6 bases). This CDR3 has 16 amino acids. V lost 0 bases to trimming and J lost 4 bases, with 13 bases between them. Germline CDR1 reads SGDLS; CDR2 reads YYNGEE.

This sequence joins TRBV23-1 and TRBJ2-3; maybe TRBD1 (5 bases). TRBV23-1 carries the ORF label, with uncertain function. Deletions cut 3 bases from V and 3 bases from J, with 19 bases between. This CDR3 spans 17 amino acids. The chain's CDR3 is CASSHPTKGVSTDTQYF. CDR3 coding DNA: TGCGCCAGCAGTCACCCGACGAAAGGGGTCAGTACAGATACGCAGTATTTT.